These T cell receptor beta chains were read from a single sample in a study of beta chain features in type 1 diabetes. The assay was immunoSEQ multiplex PCR, and TCRdb's table has in-frame clones only and misses some. Of 350,000 to 450,000 clones listed, around 13% were seen once; the top ten hold 0.03% to 0.04%. The sequencing sample was made of naive CD4+ T cells from blood. The receptors here all came from a man aged 25 to 40 in good health. The CDR3 runs from the conserved cysteine through the conserved F or W. D genes are given only for firm matches. Some rows have no size entry. The others give once, few or many, or a class for an expanded clone.

j_call v_call clone_size d_call cdr3_nt cdr3_aa
TRBJ2-7 TRBV19 few - TGTGCCAGTAGTATATCCAGGGGATCTACCTACGAGCAGTACTTC CASSISRGSTYEQYF
TRBJ2-4 TRBV30 - - TGTGCCTGTACTAGCCGACCCATAGCCAAAAACATTCAGTACTTC CACTSRPIAKNIQYF
TRBJ1-1 TRBV5-4 few - TGTGCCAGCAGCTCGGCGGGGGATGAAGCTTTCTTT CASSSAGDEAFF
TRBJ2-4 TRBV7-9 few TRBD2 TGTGCCAGCAGCTTTGTCGGACTAGATAGAAAAAACATTCAGTACTTC CASSFVGLDRKNIQYF
TRBJ2-5 TRBV6-5 - TRBD1 TGTGCCAGCAGTAAAGGGACAGGGGCAGAGACCCAGTACTTC CASSKGTGAETQYF
TRBJ2-3 TRBV11-3 few TRBD2 TGTGCCAGCAGCAATACGCGGGGGACAGATACGCAGTATTTT CASSNTRGTDTQYF
TRBJ2-1 TRBV7-2 - TRBD1 TGTGCCAGCAGCAAGGACAGGGGGCGTTTTGAGCAGTTCTTC CASSKDRGRFEQFF
TRBJ2-1 TRBV21-1 many - TGCGTCCGTGACTCCTACAATGAGCAGTTCTTC CVRDSYNEQFF
TRBJ2-3 TRBV19 few - TGTGCCAGTAGTATAAACGGGTTTAGCACAGATACGCAGTATTTT CASSINGFSTDTQYF
TRBJ2-1 TRBV4-3 few - TGCGCCAGCAGCACCCAAATGGCCTCCAATGAGCAGTTCTTC CASSTQMASNEQFF
TRBJ2-5 TRBV18 few - TGTGCCAGCTCACCAAACCCTGATCGGACAAGACAAGAGACCCAGTACTTC CASSPNPDRTRQETQYF
TRBJ2-7 TRBV5-4 few - TGTGCCAGCAGCTTAATAGGGGCCTACGAGCAGTACTTC CASSLIGAYEQYF
TRBJ1-1 TRBV30 - - TGTGCCTGGAATAAGGGGATCAGAAACACTGAAGCTTTCTTT CAWNKGIRNTEAFF
TRBJ2-5 TRBV29-1 - TRBD2 TGCAGCGTTGGACTAGCGGGAGTAAGGGAGACCCAGTACTTC CSVGLAGVRETQYF
TRBJ2-6 TRBV11-3 few TRBD1 TGTGCCAGCAGCTACCAGGGGGCTGGGGCCAACGTCCTGACTTTC CASSYQGAGANVLTF
TRBJ1-4 TRBV12-5 - TRBD1 TGTGCTAGTGCCGTATCGAGAGGACAGGGGATCGGGAAACTGTTTTTT CASAVSRGQGIGKLFF
TRBJ2-3 TRBV6-5 - TRBD2 TGTGCCAGCAGTTACGAGCGGGAGGGCTTAAATACGCAGTATTTT CASSYEREGLNTQYF
TRBJ1-4 TRBV7-9 - - TGTGCCAGCAGCTTCACCCTTCTGCCTGCAACTAATGAAAAACTGTTTTTT CASSFTLLPATNEKLFF
TRBJ1-6 TRBV2 - TRBD1 TGTGCCAGCAAGGACAGGGAGAATTCACCCCTCCACTTT CASKDRENSPLHF
TRBJ1-4 TRBV14 few TRBD1 TGTGCCAGCAGCCAAGGACCGGGACAGTTAAATGAAAAACTGTTTTTT CASSQGPGQLNEKLFF